Presented here are 14 T cell receptor beta chains from one specimen sequenced in a study of PD-L1 blockade in urothelial cancer (dated by TCRdb to 2016 to 2017). The library was produced with the immunoSEQ multiplex PCR assay. Not all clones reach the TCRdb copy of this immuneACCESS table, which keeps in-frame sequences only. Checked studies attribute under half of the gap to unresolved V genes and leave the rest unexplained. The sample table holds about 36,000 clones, of which about 80% were seen once. About 11% of the sample comes from the top ten. The label giving this sample's time point can be read as: peripheral blood 6 weeks after treatment start. The source material was PBMCs, sampled around atezolizumab (anti-PD-L1) treatment. The origin of the receptors is a middle-aged man with urothelial cancer.

This sequence joins TRBV5-1 and TRBJ2-5, with 9 bases fitting TRBD1. J lost 4 bases, V lost 4 bases, and 5 bases had no gene match. Germline V CDR1 and CDR2: SGHRS, YFSETQ. CDR3 length: 14 amino acids. The CDR3, as DNA: TGCGCCAGCAGCACCAGACAGGGGGGAGAGACCCAGTACTTC. Protein: CASSTRQGGETQYF. Full variable domain (missing parts from reference TRBV5-1 and TRBJ2-5): KAGVTQTPRYLIKTRGQQVTLSCSPISGHRSVSWYQQTPGQGLQFLFEYFSETQRNKGNFPGRFSGRQFSNSRSEMNVSTLELGDSALYLCASSTRQGGETQYFGPGTRLLVL.

This sequence joins TRBV27 and TRBJ2-7; 7 bases fit TRBD2. CDR1 and CDR2 (germline): MNHEY, SMNVEV (reference sequence). This CDR3 is built from 15 residues. The V and J ends lost 3 bases and 0 bases, in that order; junction bases with no gene match: 5. The CDR3 DNA is TGTGCCAGCAGTTTTGACGGGAGGAGCTCCTACGAGCAGTACTTC. It specifies CASSFDGRSSYEQYF.

This chain joins TRBV10-3 and TRBJ2-7; D possibly corresponds to TRBD1 (6 bases). CDR1 is ENHRY and CDR2 is SYGVKD in the germline V gene. With 1 base removed from V and 2 bases from J, the gap between germline ends came to 15 bases. The CDR3 sequence is 16 residues long. CDR3 residues: CAISEFLGDTAYEQYF. CDR3 DNA: TGTGCCATCAGTGAGTTCTTGGGGGACACCGCCTACGAGCAGTACTTC.

The chain has TRBV6-1 and TRBJ2-7; a weak D match, TRBD2 (6 bases). The V gene's germline CDR1 is MNHNS and CDR2 SASEGT. The CDR3 totals 20 residues. Trimming removed 1 base from V and 0 bases from J, with 25 bases in between. The CDR3 sequence: CASSEETPLHGGDSSYEQYF. The CDR3 nucleotides are TGTGCCAGCAGTGAAGAAACGCCCCTCCATGGAGGGGATAGCTCCTACGAGCAGTACTTC.

The rearrangement uses TRBV11-3 and TRBJ2-7; 8 bases align to TRBD1. CDR3 length equals 13 residues. Trimming took 6 bases from V and 4 from J; bases not matched to a gene: 5. CDR1 and CDR2 (germline): SGHNT, YENEEA. CDR3: CASSVGQGYEQYF. DNA for the CDR3: TGTGCCAGCAGTGTCGGACAGGGATACGAGCAGTACTTC.

This chain uses TRBV7-2 with TRBJ2-7; no clear D gene. The CDR3 is 12 amino acids. V was cut by 1 base and J by 5 bases, with 6 bases left in between. Germline V CDR1 and CDR2: SGHTA, FQGNSA. CDR3 DNA sequence: TGTGCCAGCAGCTTAGGATACAACGAGCAGTACTTC. Translation: CASSLGYNEQYF.

There are a few counts of this clone. This rearrangement joins TRBV6-4 to TRBJ1-2; tentatively, D is TRBD1 (6 bases). The germline CDR1 and CDR2 sequences are MRHNA and SNTAGT. The CDR3 extends over 16 amino acids. V was cut by 2 bases and J by 8 bases, with 21 bases left in between. CDR3 amino acids: CASSDAHRAPRSGYTF. The CDR3 DNA sequence: TGTGCCAGCAGTGACGCCCACAGGGCCCCTCGGAGCGGCTACACCTTC.

This chain uses TRBV4-3 with TRBJ2-1, with D possibly TRBD2 on 5 matching bases. The CDR3 extends over 17 amino acids. The V gene lost 0 bases and the J gene lost 0 bases, with 12 bases spanning the gap. Germline lookup yields CDR1 LGHNA and CDR2 YSLEER. The CDR3 is CASSQDLATSSYNEQFF. The CDR3 DNA is TGCGCCAGCAGCCAAGACCTAGCCACTAGCTCCTACAATGAGCAGTTCTTC.

The chain joins TRBV19 to TRBJ1-2; D remains unclear. Germline assignment: CDR1 LNHDA and CDR2 SQIVND (reference sequence). Trimming removed 5 bases from V and 5 bases from J, with 21 bases in between. The CDR3 has 16 residues. CDR3: CASSGPTQEEAYGYTF. The CDR3 DNA follows: TGTGCCAGTAGTGGACCAACCCAGGAGGAGGCTTATGGCTACACCTTC.

The chain combines TRBV5-6 with TRBJ1-5, with 7 bases aligning to TRBD1. J was trimmed by 2 bases and V by 1 base; bases with no gene match: 3. The CDR3 spans 15 residues. Per germline, CDR1 SGHDT and CDR2 YYEEEE. In DNA, the CDR3 is TGTGCCAGCAGCTTGATCGGACAGGGCAATCAGCCCCAGCATTTT. Translation gives CASSLIGQGNQPQHF.

For the CDR3, the DNA is TGTGCCAGCAGTGATAGCGGGAGCCCAGATACGCAGTATTTT. This encodes CASSDSGSPDTQYF. This chain uses TRBV6-1 with TRBJ2-3; TRBD2 matches 9 bases. Germline-derived CDR1 and CDR2 are MNHNS and SASEGT. V shed 3 bases and J 4 bases; nucleotides not matched to a gene: 2. The CDR3 loop spans 14 amino acids.

V and J are TRBV10-3 and TRBJ2-7; TRBD1 matches at 7 bases. V trimming: 1 base; J trimming: 0 bases; junction bases outside the gene matches: 6. CDR3 length: 16 amino acids. Germline assignment: CDR1 ENHRY and CDR2 SYGVKD. The CDR3 DNA reads TGTGCCATCAGTGAGTACAACAGGGGTCTCTCCTACGAGCAGTACTTC. Translating it yields CAISEYNRGLSYEQYF.

The genes are TRBV6-5 and TRBJ1-5; tentative D call: TRBD1 (6 bases). V was trimmed by 10 bases and J by 6 bases, leaving 19 bases between them. The germline CDR1 and CDR2 sequences are MNHEY and SVGAGI. CDR3 size: 14 residues. Written as DNA, the CDR3 is TGTGCCACCCAAAGGGCGGGGGCAGGTCAGCCCCAGCATTTT. It yields the protein CATQRAGAGQPQHF.

The genes are TRBV2 and TRBJ2-1, with 9 bases lining up with TRBD2. V was clipped by 4 bases and J by 9 bases; unmatched bases: 7. CDR3 length: 14 residues. Germline loops: CDR1 SNHLY, CDR2 FYNNEI. CDR3 protein: CASSGLAGPVEQFF. Written as DNA, the CDR3 is TGTGCCAGCAGTGGGCTAGCGGGACCCGTTGAGCAGTTCTTC.